This record looks at one T cell receptor (beta chain) sequence and its context. Its antigen remains unidentified. Cells designated naive CD8 were CD45RO-negative and were positively selected for CCR7, with terminally differentiated effector memory CD45RA+ cells excluded. All donors were healthy HIV-negative adults lacking recent acute infections or vaccinations. Produced via immunoSEQ multiplex PCR; TCRdb's table is partial and in-frame only. The data show hundreds of thousands of clones, 95% to 96% seen once. This sample was taken from a study of shared clonotypes between healthy human individuals. Regarding the study as a whole: It was anticipated that sequencing depth would influence how many clonotypes donors shared. In contrast to clonotypes shared by all four donors, non-shared clonotypes had lower generation probabilities.

The CDR3 extends over 16 amino acids. Germline assignment: CDR1 SGDLS and CDR2 YYNGEE. J lost 1 base, V lost 3 bases, and 7 bases had no gene match. Material for sequencing was naive CD8+ T cells sorted from blood. The sequence came from a woman younger than 45 in good health. The V gene is TRBV9, the J gene TRBJ1-2; 9 bases map to TRBD1. The CDR3 region has the DNA TGTGCCAGCAGCGGATGGGACAGGGCCCTTAACTATGGCTACACCTTC. Protein: CASSGWDRALNYGYTF. Supplemented by reference TRBV9 and TRBJ1-2, the full variable domain reads DSGVTQTPKHLITATGQRVTLRCSPRSGDLSVYWYQQSLDQGLQFLIQYYNGEERAKGNILERFSAQQFPDLHSELNLSSLELGDSALYFCASSGWDRALNYGYTFGSGTRLTVV.